This TCR beta chain was obtained from a study of shared clonotypes between healthy human individuals. In the CD4+ fraction, cells were divided into CD45RA+ naive and CD45RA-negative memory subsets. The deep-level immunoSEQ assay was used. In the original analysis: ImmunoSEQ output held junction-only sequences without quality scores, so filtering differed. Assay used: immunoSEQ multiplex PCR; TCRdb lists only in-frame clones, some missing. V and J calls and clone size are copied from that table; D and trimming were computed from the DNA. The sample includes roughly 1,100,000 clones, about 80% of them seen just once. About this clone itself: Antigen specificity is unknown.

Findings and caveats of the study: Relative to their counterparts shared across all four donors, non-shared clonotypes exhibited diminished generation probabilities.

Germline V gene sequence: CDR1 MNHNS, CDR2 SASEGT. The CDR3 runs to 13 residues. V was trimmed by 2 bases and J by 14 bases, leaving 17 bases between them. This clonotype was obtained from a young man in good health. The chain joins TRBV6-1 to TRBJ2-3, with D perhaps TRBD1 (5 bases). Sequences were obtained from memory CD4+ T cells sorted from blood. As to subset: CD45RA-negative fraction. The chain's CDR3 is CASSEQRSGSGYF. The DNA for the CDR3 is TGTGCCAGCAGTGAACAACGCTCAGGGTCCGGGTATTTT.